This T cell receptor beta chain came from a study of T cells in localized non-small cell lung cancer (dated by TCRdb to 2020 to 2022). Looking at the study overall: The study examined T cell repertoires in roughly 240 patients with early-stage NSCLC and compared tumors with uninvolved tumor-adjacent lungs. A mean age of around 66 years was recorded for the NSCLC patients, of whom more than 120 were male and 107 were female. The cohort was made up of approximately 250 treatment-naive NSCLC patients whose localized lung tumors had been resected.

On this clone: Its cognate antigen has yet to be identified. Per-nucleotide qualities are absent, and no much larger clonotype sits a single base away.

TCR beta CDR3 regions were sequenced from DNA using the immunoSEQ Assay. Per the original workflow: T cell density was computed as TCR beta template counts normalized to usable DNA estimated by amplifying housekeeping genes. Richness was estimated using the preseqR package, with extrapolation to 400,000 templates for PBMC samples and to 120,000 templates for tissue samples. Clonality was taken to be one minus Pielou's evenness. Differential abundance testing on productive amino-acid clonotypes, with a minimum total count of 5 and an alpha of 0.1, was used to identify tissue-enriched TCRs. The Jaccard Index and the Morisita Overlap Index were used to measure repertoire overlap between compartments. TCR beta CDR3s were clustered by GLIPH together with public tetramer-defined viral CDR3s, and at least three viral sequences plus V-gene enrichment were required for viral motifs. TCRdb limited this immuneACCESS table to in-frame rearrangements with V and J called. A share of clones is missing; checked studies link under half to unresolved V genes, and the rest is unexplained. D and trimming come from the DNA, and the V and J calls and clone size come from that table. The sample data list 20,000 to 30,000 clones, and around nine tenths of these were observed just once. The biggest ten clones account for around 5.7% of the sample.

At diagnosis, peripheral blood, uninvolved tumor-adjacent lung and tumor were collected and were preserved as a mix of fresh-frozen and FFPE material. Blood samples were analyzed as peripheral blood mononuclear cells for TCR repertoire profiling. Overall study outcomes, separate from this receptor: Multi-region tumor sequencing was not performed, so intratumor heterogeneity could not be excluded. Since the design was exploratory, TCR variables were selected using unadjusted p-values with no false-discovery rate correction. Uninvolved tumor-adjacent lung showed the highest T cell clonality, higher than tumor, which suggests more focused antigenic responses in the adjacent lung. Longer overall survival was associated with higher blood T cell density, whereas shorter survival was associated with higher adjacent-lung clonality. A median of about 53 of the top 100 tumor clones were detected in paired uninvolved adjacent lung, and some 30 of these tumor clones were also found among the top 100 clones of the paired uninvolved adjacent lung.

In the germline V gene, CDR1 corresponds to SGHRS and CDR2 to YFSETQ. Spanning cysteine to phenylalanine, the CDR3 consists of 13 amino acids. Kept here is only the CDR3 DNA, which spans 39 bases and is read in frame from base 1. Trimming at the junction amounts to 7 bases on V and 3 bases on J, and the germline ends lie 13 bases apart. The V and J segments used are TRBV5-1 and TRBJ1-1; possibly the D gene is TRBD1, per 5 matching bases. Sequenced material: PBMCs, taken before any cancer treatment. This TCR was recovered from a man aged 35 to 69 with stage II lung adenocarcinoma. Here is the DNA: TGCGCCAGCGCTCAAAGGGGCGACACTGAAGCTTTCTTT. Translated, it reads CASAQRGDTEAFF.